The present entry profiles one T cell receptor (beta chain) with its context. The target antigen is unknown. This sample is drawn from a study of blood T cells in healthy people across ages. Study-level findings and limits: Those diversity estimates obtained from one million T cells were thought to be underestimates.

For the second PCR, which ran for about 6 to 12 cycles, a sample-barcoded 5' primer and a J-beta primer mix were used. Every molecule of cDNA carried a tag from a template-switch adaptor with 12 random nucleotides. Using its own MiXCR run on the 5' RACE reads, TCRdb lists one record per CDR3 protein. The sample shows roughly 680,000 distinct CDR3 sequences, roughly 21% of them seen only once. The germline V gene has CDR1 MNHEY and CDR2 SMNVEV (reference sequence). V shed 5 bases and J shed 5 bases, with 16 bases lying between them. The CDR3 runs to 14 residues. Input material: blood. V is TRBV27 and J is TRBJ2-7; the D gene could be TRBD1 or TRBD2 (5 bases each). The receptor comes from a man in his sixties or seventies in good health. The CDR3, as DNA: TGTGCCAGCAGTGACGGGGACGGAACCCACGAGCAGTACTTC. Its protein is CASSDGDGTHEQYF.